The 21 T cell receptor beta chains below all came from one sample that was sequenced in a study of T cells after yellow fever vaccination. Via MiXCR, TCRdb re-called the 5' RACE reads, giving one row per CDR3 protein. The sample contains some 500,000 distinct CDR3 sequences, 13% of which appear only once. Specimen: PBMCs, collected on the day of the yellow fever booster vaccination. The source is a man aged 30 to 45 who received the YFV17D yellow fever vaccine.

In DNA form, the CDR3 reads TGTGCCAGCAGTTTATCACCAGGCATTGGGTCTAGCACAGATACGCAGTATTTT. This codes for CASSLSPGIGSSTDTQYF. This rearrangement joins TRBV28 to TRBJ2-3; no definite D call. The germline CDR1 and CDR2 sequences are MDHEN and SYDVKM. The CDR3 runs 18 residues. V was clipped by 1 base and J by 0 bases, with 17 bases between them. The full variable domain, with the rest looked up from reference TRBV28 and TRBJ2-3, is DVKVTQSSRYLVKRTGEKVFLECVQDMDHENMFWYRQDPGLGLRLIYFSYDVKMKEKGDIPEGYSVSREKKERFSLILESASTNQTSMYLCASSLSPGIGSSTDTQYFGPGTRLTVL.

The V and J genes are TRBV18 and TRBJ2-1; 10 bases agree with TRBD2. This CDR3 region has 16 residues. Trimming at V came to 6 bases and at J to 5 bases, leaving 10 bases not matched to a gene. The germline V gene has CDR1 KGHSH and CDR2 LQKENI. The CDR3, as DNA: TGTGCCAGCTCCCAAGGGCCTAGCGGGGGACACAATGAGCAGTTCTTC. Encoded protein: CASSQGPSGGHNEQFF.

This sequence joins TRBV3-1 and TRBJ2-2; D is undetermined. The germline gives CDR1 LGHDT, CDR2 YNNKEL (reference sequence). The CDR3 is 15 amino acids. V lost 2 bases and J lost 3, with 10 bases in between. DNA of the CDR3: TGTGCCAGCAGCCAAAGCCTCGCCGACACCGGGGAGCTGTTTTTT. This codes for CASSQSLADTGELFF.

A few counts support this clonotype. The rearrangement uses TRBV11-2 and TRBJ2-5; D is undetermined. The CDR3 is 13 amino acids. Looked up from germline, CDR1 is SGHAT and CDR2 is FQNNGV. With 5 bases removed from V and 1 base from J, the gap between germline ends came to 8 bases. The CDR3, as DNA: TGTGCCAGCAGCCGACTGGTCCAAGAGACCCAGTACTTC. Its protein is CASSRLVQETQYF.

This clonotype showed up just a few times. The chain combines TRBV6-5 with TRBJ2-7, with a weak D call TRBD2 (6 bases). Germline loops: CDR1 MNHEY, CDR2 SVGAGI. CDR3 length equals 15 residues. Trimming shortened V by 4 bases and J by 0 bases, and 13 bases separated the two germline ends. The CDR3 DNA sequence: TGTGCCAGCAGTTTGACAGCCGGGAGCTCCTACGAGCAGTACTTC. Its protein product is CASSLTAGSSYEQYF.

V is TRBV21-1 and J is TRBJ2-7; the D call in the table, TRBD2, was not verified against the DNA. TRBV21-1 represents a pseudogene. CDR3 length equals 17 residues. The CDR3 nucleotides are TGTGCCAGCAGCACTTCGACTACAGCTATACACTCCTACGAGCAGTACTTC. Protein product: CASSTSTTAIHSYEQYF.

This clonotype was found a few times. The V gene is TRBV14, the J gene TRBJ2-1; no firm D call. V was trimmed by 1 base and J by 4 bases, leaving 5 bases between them. Germline V gene data show CDR1 as SGHDN and CDR2 as FVKESK. The CDR3 sequence is 13 residues long. CDR3 residues: CASSQVRYNEQFF. The CDR3 nucleotides are TGTGCCAGCAGCCAAGTCAGGTACAATGAGCAGTTCTTC.

The rearrangement links TRBV19 to TRBJ2-3; unclear D gene. Germline CDR1 LNHDA, CDR2 SQIVND (reference sequence). The CDR3 spans 14 residues. Trimming pared 3 bases from V and 2 bases from J, leaving 9 bases between. The chain's CDR3 is CASSIRADTDTQYF. CDR3 nucleotides: TGTGCCAGTAGTATTCGGGCAGACACAGATACGCAGTATTTT.

This clonotype came up a few times. V and J are TRBV20-1 and TRBJ2-1, with D possibly matching TRBD2 (6 bases). The V and J ends lost 1 base and 6 bases respectively, with 13 bases between them. Germline assignment: CDR1 DFQATT and CDR2 SNEGSKA (reference sequence). The CDR3 spans 14 residues. CDR3 coding DNA: TGCAGTGCTAGAGCATCGGGACTGGTCAATGAGCAGTTCTTC. Its translation: CSARASGLVNEQFF.

This rearrangement joins TRBV18 to TRBJ2-5; D may be TRBD1 (6 bases). From germline, CDR1 is KGHSH and CDR2 LQKENI. The CDR3 is 14 residues long. V was shortened by 3 bases and J by 2 bases, with 10 bases between the two germline ends. As DNA, the CDR3 is TGTGCCAGCTCACCGCCACAGGGACAAGAGACCCAGTACTTC. Translating it yields CASSPPQGQETQYF.

This chain uses TRBV20-1 with TRBJ2-7; D uncertain. The V gene lost 6 bases and the J gene lost 2 bases, with 14 bases spanning the gap. The CDR3 covers 13 residues. Germline lookup yields CDR1 DFQATT and CDR2 SNEGSKA (reference sequence). This CDR3 reads CSAPAQSAYEQYF. The DNA for the CDR3 is TGCAGTGCGCCCGCTCAATCCGCCTACGAGCAGTACTTC.

This clonotype was seen only a few times. The chain employs TRBV4-2 and TRBJ2-2, with TRBD1 identical over 10 bases. This CDR3 region has 15 residues. CDR1 is LGHNA and CDR2 is YNFKEQ in the germline V gene. V shed 4 bases and J 8 bases; nucleotides not matched to a gene: 7. The CDR3 loop reads CASSLPGQGSGELFF. As DNA, the CDR3 is TGTGCCAGCAGCCTTCCGGGACAGGGGTCGGGGGAGCTGTTTTTT.

CDR3 nucleotide sequence: TGCAGTGCGGGGGGACTAGCGACGGTCTATGAGCAGTTCTTC. It specifies CSAGGLATVYEQFF. The chain uses TRBV20-1 and TRBJ2-1; 10 bases align to TRBD2. Germline lookup yields CDR1 DFQATT and CDR2 SNEGSKA (reference sequence). Trimming at V came to 6 bases and at J to 8 bases, leaving 10 bases not matched to a gene. This CDR3 spans 14 amino acids.

This clonotype has at least ten counts. The chain links TRBV7-8 to TRBJ2-1; D is ambiguous. Trimming took 0 bases from V and 9 from J, leaving 9 bases between them. Germline V lookup: CDR1 SGHVS, CDR2 FQNEAQ. This CDR3 comprises 13 residues. CDR3 region: CASSLAGLTEQFF. The DNA for the CDR3 is TGTGCCAGCAGCTTAGCAGGGTTGACTGAGCAGTTCTTC.

The chain has TRBV28 and TRBJ2-7; D might be TRBD1 or TRBD2, each matching 5 bases. V lost 6 bases, J lost 2 bases, and 14 bases lay in between. The germline CDR1 and CDR2 sequences are MDHEN and SYDVKM. This CDR3 has 14 residues. The CDR3 region has the DNA TGTGCCAGCAGGGGGGAGAGTCCGACCTACGAGCAGTACTTC. This encodes CASRGESPTYEQYF. The variable domain in full, with the rest retrieved from reference TRBV28 and TRBJ2-7, is DVKVTQSSRYLVKRTGEKVFLECVQDMDHENMFWYRQDPGLGLRLIYFSYDVKMKEKGDIPEGYSVSREKKERFSLILESASTNQTSMYLCASRGESPTYEQYFGPGTRLTVT.

The table lists this clonotype with a few counts. V usage is TRBV2 and J usage is TRBJ1-1; no firm D call. The CDR3 is 12 residues long. Deletions cut 4 bases from V and 11 bases from J, with 14 bases between. Germline lookup yields CDR1 SNHLY and CDR2 FYNNEI. CDR3 sequence (DNA): TGTGCCAGCAGTGGAGGGTTCTTTGACGCTTTCTTT. Protein sequence: CASSGGFFDAFF.

This sequence joins TRBV7-2 and TRBJ2-5; the D gene is possibly TRBD2 (6 bases). This CDR3 region has 12 residues. Trimming shortened V by 5 bases and J by 4 bases, and 8 bases separated the two germline ends. Germline V gene lookup returns CDR1 SGHTA and CDR2 FQGNSA. The CDR3 here is CASSGGIETQYF. CDR3 bases: TGTGCCAGCAGCGGGGGGATAGAGACCCAGTACTTC.

This clonotype was seen a handful of times. The chain combines TRBV9 with TRBJ1-2, with D hard to call. There are 14 residues in the CDR3. Germline-derived CDR1 and CDR2 are SGDLS and YYNGEE. Trimming stripped 3 bases from V and 4 bases from J, with 13 bases between. The CDR3 DNA reads TGTGCCAGCAGCGCCCCCGGGCTCGGCTATGGCTACACCTTC. Translating gives CASSAPGLGYGYTF.

The rearrangement uses TRBV30 and TRBJ1-2, with 7 bases identical to TRBD1. Germline CDR1 is GTSNPN and CDR2 is SVGIG (reference sequence). J gave up 2 bases and V 3 bases, and 3 bases lay outside the gene matches. There are 13 residues in the CDR3. CDR3 sequence (DNA): TGTGCCTGGAGGACAGGGAGGAACTATGGCTACACCTTC. It yields the protein CAWRTGRNYGYTF.

The V gene is TRBV20-1, the J gene TRBJ2-5; D remains ambiguous. The CDR3 consists of 11 residues. V lost 8 bases to trimming and J lost 3 bases, with 10 bases between them. Germline CDR1 DFQATT, CDR2 SNEGSKA (reference sequence). CDR3 loop: CSQGQEETQYF. The CDR3 nucleotides are TGCAGTCAAGGGCAGGAAGAGACCCAGTACTTC.

This clonotype appeared a few times. The chain has TRBV12-3 or TRBV12-4 and TRBJ1-1; 8 nucleotides align to TRBD1. The length of the CDR3 is 15 residues. V gave up 6 bases and J gave up 4 bases; unmatched junction bases: 10. In DNA, the CDR3 is TGTGCCAGCAGGGAAGAGGACAGGGTCACCACTGAAGCTTTCTTT. The encoded protein is CASREEDRVTTEAFF.